Presented here are 14 T cell receptor beta chains from one specimen sequenced in a study of response to subunit inactivated influenza vaccine. TCRdb reprocessed the RT-PCR reads via MiXCR and lists one record per CDR3 protein. The sample lists more than 400,000 distinct CDR3 sequences; approximately 7.2% were seen once. Sample: PBMCs from blood, taken 23 to 25 months after vaccination. The source of these receptors is a man between 45 and 75 years old who received an inactivated influenza vaccine.

The V and J genes are TRBV4-2 and TRBJ2-7; 7 positions match TRBD1. J gave up 7 bases and V 1 base, and 10 bases lay outside the gene matches. The CDR3 loop spans 15 amino acids. Germline V gene lookup returns CDR1 LGHNA and CDR2 YNFKEQ. CDR3 sequence reads: CASSQGQGPPWEQYF. For the CDR3, the DNA is TGTGCCAGCAGCCAAGGACAGGGACCCCCGTGGGAGCAGTACTTC.

This clonotype was seen only a few times. The chain employs TRBV3-1 and TRBJ1-2, with a possible D match to TRBD1 (5 bases). Between the trimmed V and J ends, which lost 4 bases and 0 bases, there was a span of 6 bases. CDR1 and CDR2 from the germline V gene are LGHDT and YNNKEL (reference sequence). The CDR3 spans 13 residues. Here the CDR3 DNA reads TGTGCCAGCAGCCGGGGACCTAACTATGGCTACACCTTC. It yields the protein CASSRGPNYGYTF.

The chain couples TRBV28 to TRBJ2-4; D assignment may be TRBD1 or TRBD2 (5 bases each). Trimming left V 7 bases short and J 0 bases short, with 13 bases between. The germline V gene has CDR1 MDHEN and CDR2 SYDVKM. The CDR3 is 15 amino acids. CDR3: CASTKPGTAKNIQYF. The CDR3, as DNA: TGTGCCAGCACCAAACCCGGGACAGCCAAAAACATTCAGTACTTC. Full variable domain (rest looked up from reference TRBV28 and TRBJ2-4): DVKVTQSSRYLVKRTGEKVFLECVQDMDHENMFWYRQDPGLGLRLIYFSYDVKMKEKGDIPEGYSVSREKKERFSLILESASTNQTSMYLCASTKPGTAKNIQYFGAGTRLSVL.

This clonotype was counted ten times or more. The chain links TRBV5-1 to TRBJ1-1, with a possible D match to TRBD1 (5 bases). Germline V gene data show CDR1 as SGHRS and CDR2 as YFSETQ. The V end was cut by 3 bases, the J end by 7 bases, with 13 bases between. This CDR3 is built from 13 residues. As DNA, the CDR3 is TGCGCCAGCAGCTCGGGACCGTCGTATGAAGCTTTCTTT. It encodes CASSSGPSYEAFF.

This clonotype was seen a few times. The chain links TRBV11-2 to TRBJ2-3, with a weak D call TRBD2 (5 bases). V gave up 5 bases and J gave up 5 bases, with 14 bases separating them. CDR1 is SGHAT and CDR2 is FQNNGV in the germline V gene. This CDR3 has 14 amino acids. CDR3 residues: CASSTRYSVDTQYF. The CDR3 DNA is TGTGCCAGCAGCACCCGGTATAGCGTAGATACGCAGTATTTT.

This chain links TRBV6-1 with TRBJ2-5; 9 positions agree with TRBD1. Germline V CDR1 and CDR2: MNHNS, SASEGT. The CDR3 contains 14 residues. V was clipped by 8 bases and J by 4 bases; unmatched bases: 8. The CDR3 protein is CASDSGTGSETQYF. The CDR3 DNA follows: TGTGCCAGCGATTCCGGGACAGGGTCAGAGACCCAGTACTTC.

In its sample, this clonotype was seen a few times. The chain couples TRBV9 to TRBJ2-7, with 7 bases aligning to TRBD2. Looked up from germline, CDR1 is SGDLS and CDR2 is YYNGEE. Trimming took 3 bases from V and 0 from J; bases not matched to a gene: 3. The CDR3 length is 14 residues. The CDR3 region has the DNA TGTGCCAGCAGCGAGAGCGGGACCTCCTACGAGCAGTACTTC. As protein: CASSESGTSYEQYF. Looking up the rest from reference TRBV9 and TRBJ2-7 gives the full variable domain: DSGVTQTPKHLITATGQRVTLRCSPRSGDLSVYWYQQSLDQGLQFLIQYYNGEERAKGNILERFSAQQFPDLHSELNLSSLELGDSALYFCASSESGTSYEQYFGPGTRLTVT.

The rearrangement joins TRBV11-3 to TRBJ1-3, with D possibly matching TRBD1 (5 bases). CDR3 length: 15 amino acids. V lost 4 bases and J 4 bases, leaving 14 bases between the germline ends. The germline V gene encodes CDR1 SGHNT and CDR2 YENEEA. Here the CDR3 reads CASSSGAGGGNTIYF. The CDR3 DNA reads as TGTGCCAGCAGCTCCGGGGCCGGGGGAGGAAACACCATATATTTT.

This clonotype was found many times. The rearrangement uses TRBV6-2 or TRBV6-3 and TRBJ1-5; perhaps TRBD1 as D (5 bases). The germline gives CDR1 MNHEY, CDR2 SVGEGT. V was pared by 0 bases and J by 5 bases, with 11 bases between. The CDR3 is 15 amino acids. The CDR3 spells CASSYSTQGDQPQHF. The CDR3 region has the DNA TGTGCCAGCAGTTACTCTACCCAGGGAGATCAGCCCCAGCATTTT.

The rearrangement links TRBV5-1 to TRBJ1-2; the D gene is possibly TRBD1 (5 bases). V lost 4 bases and J lost 6, with 10 bases in between. Germline V gives CDR1 SGHRS, CDR2 YFSETQ. The CDR3 has 12 amino acids. CDR3 bases: TGCGCCAGCAGCCTCGGGGGGAATGGCTACACCTTC. Amino acids: CASSLGGNGYTF.

This clonotype was detected ten times or more. The chain joins TRBV6-2 or TRBV6-3 to TRBJ1-4; D is undetermined. The CDR3 consists of 16 residues. V shed 6 bases and J shed 0 bases, with 14 bases lying between them. Germline V gene data show CDR1 as MNHEY and CDR2 as SVGEGT. CDR3 in DNA: TGTGCCAGCAGACCCCTCAAGGGCTCAACTAATGAAAAACTGTTTTTT. It yields the protein CASRPLKGSTNEKLFF.

This clonotype appeared a few times. The chain uses TRBV28 and TRBJ2-3; D gene ambiguous. This CDR3 contains 14 residues. Germline assignment: CDR1 MDHEN and CDR2 SYDVKM. V was shortened by 5 bases and J by 0 bases, with 9 bases between the two germline ends. The CDR3 region is CASSEVASTDTQYF. The CDR3 DNA reads TGTGCCAGCAGTGAGGTAGCTAGCACAGATACGCAGTATTTT.

The sample holds a few counts of this clonotype. CDR3 in amino acids: CSAMNRGSSYEQYF. CDR3 in DNA: TGCAGTGCTATGAACAGGGGAAGCTCCTACGAGCAGTACTTC. The V gene is TRBV20-1, the J gene TRBJ2-7, with 7 positions matching TRBD1. Trimming cost V 4 bases and J 0 bases; bases outside gene matches: 6. Per germline, CDR1 DFQATT and CDR2 SNEGSKA (reference sequence). This CDR3 region has 14 residues.

V usage is TRBV27 and J usage is TRBJ1-5, with TRBD1 identical over 9 bases. V lost 6 bases and J lost 4; bases outside the gene matches: 7. Germline V gene data show CDR1 as MNHEY and CDR2 as SMNVEV (reference sequence). The CDR3 is 15 residues long. The CDR3 sequence is CASRIAGQGNQPQHF. The CDR3 nucleotides read TGTGCCAGCAGAATAGCGGGACAGGGTAATCAGCCCCAGCATTTT.